The 24 T cell receptor beta chains in this list originate from one sample, sequenced in a study of T cell clonotyping in hematopoietic cell transplantation. Clones were sequenced by immunoSEQ multiplex PCR, and TCRdb holds only the in-frame ones, with some missing. The sample records fewer than 70,000 clones, 94% being singletons. The sequenced material came from peripheral blood mononuclear cells. The origin of the receptors is a man in his forties or fifties in good health. Some clones in this sample may be carry-over from other donors' samples.

The V call is TRBV7-2, the J call TRBJ2-7; no reliable D call. Trimming took off 4 bases at V and 6 bases at J, with 13 bases between the two ends. The CDR3 runs to 13 residues. Germline CDR1 SGHTA, CDR2 FQGNSA. CDR3 amino acids: CASSSFYSGEQYF. The CDR3, as DNA: TGTGCCAGCAGCTCCTTTTACTCGGGCGAGCAGTACTTC.

As for this clone: The junction does not match germline at one end; this may be a read error. This sequence joins TRBV7-7 and TRBJ1-1; D ambiguous. This CDR3 spans 13 amino acids. Germline V gives CDR1 SSHAT, CDR2 FNYEAQ (reference sequence). In DNA, the CDR3 is TGTGCTAGCAGCTTAGAGTTCAACAGTGAAGCTTTCTTT. Translating it yields CASSLEFNSEAFF.

This chain uses TRBV7-9 with TRBJ2-2, with 8 bases that match TRBD2. V gave up 4 bases and J gave up 6 bases; unmatched junction bases: 7. The CDR3 totals 15 residues. Germline CDR1 reads SEHNR; CDR2 reads FQNEAQ (reference sequence). The CDR3 loop reads CASSYLAGPSGELFF. Here the CDR3 DNA reads TGTGCCAGCAGCTACTTAGCGGGGCCCTCCGGGGAGCTGTTTTTT.

V usage is TRBV11-3 and J usage is TRBJ2-1, with D maybe TRBD1 (5 bases). The CDR3 consists of 12 residues. Trimming cost V 4 bases and J 9 bases, with 10 bases left between them. Germline CDR1 is SGHNT and CDR2 is YENEEA. Written as DNA, the CDR3 is TGTGCCAGCAGCTCAGGGATATCTGAGCAGTTCTTC. It is translated as CASSSGISEQFF.

V is TRBV7-2 and J is TRBJ1-6, with D possibly matching TRBD1 (5 bases). There are 14 residues in the CDR3. The V gene lost 5 bases and the J gene lost 10 bases, with 15 bases spanning the gap. Germline CDR1 reads SGHTA; CDR2 reads FQGNSA. The chain's CDR3 is CASSGAHSGSPLHF. The CDR3 nucleotides read TGTGCCAGCAGCGGGGCCCATTCTGGGTCACCCCTCCACTTT.

The chain uses TRBV11-2 and TRBJ2-7; possibly TRBD2 for D (6 bases). Looked up from germline, CDR1 is SGHAT and CDR2 is FQNNGV. The CDR3 length is 15 residues. Trimming removed 6 bases at V and 3 bases at J, with 18 bases between. CDR3 loop: CASRLTGDGGYEQYF. CDR3 DNA: TGTGCCAGCAGACTTACGGGGGACGGAGGCTACGAGCAGTACTTC.

This sequence joins TRBV28 and TRBJ2-7, with TRBD1 matching 7 bases. The trim removed 4 bases at V and 0 bases at J, leaving 6 bases unmatched. CDR3 length: 15 amino acids. Looked up from germline, CDR1 is MDHEN and CDR2 is SYDVKM. CDR3 in amino acids: CASSSRTGRSYEQYF. The DNA for the CDR3 is TGTGCCAGCAGTTCCAGGACAGGACGCTCCTACGAGCAGTACTTC.

The chain links TRBV28 to TRBJ1-5; TRBD1 matches 10 bases. From germline, CDR1 is MDHEN and CDR2 SYDVKM. This CDR3 region has 14 residues. Losses at the gene ends were 6 bases for V and 9 bases for J; bases not matched to a gene: 8. CDR3 region: CASRTGGEVRPQHF. CDR3 DNA: TGTGCCAGCAGGACAGGGGGCGAGGTGCGGCCCCAGCATTTT. The full variable domain, rest sourced from reference TRBV28 and TRBJ1-5, is DVKVTQSSRYLVKRTGEKVFLECVQDMDHENMFWYRQDPGLGLRLIYFSYDVKMKEKGDIPEGYSVSREKKERFSLILESASTNQTSMYLCASRTGGEVRPQHFGDGTRLSIL.

The genes are TRBV11-2 and TRBJ1-1; TRBD1 agrees at 10 bases. Germline values: CDR1 SGHAT, CDR2 FQNNGV. The junction had 14 bases not matched to a gene; V was cut back by 5 bases and J by 5 bases. The CDR3 totals 17 residues. The CDR3 region has the DNA TGTGCCAGCAGCCCAAGACAGGGGGCAATTTGGGGTACTGAAGCTTTCTTT. It yields the protein CASSPRQGAIWGTEAFF.

The chain carries TRBV28 and TRBJ1-1; unclear D gene. This CDR3 spans 13 amino acids. Germline CDR1 MDHEN, CDR2 SYDVKM. V was shortened by 3 bases and J by 7 bases, with 12 bases between the two germline ends. The CDR3 here is CASSFNVGDEAFF. CDR3 bases: TGTGCCAGCAGTTTTAATGTTGGGGATGAAGCTTTCTTT.

In its sample, this clone was seen once. The chain links TRBV19 to TRBJ1-2; TRBD1 matches 7 bases. With 4 bases clipped from V and 5 bases from J, the junction kept 7 bases outside the gene matches. Looked up from germline, CDR1 is LNHDA and CDR2 is SQIVND (reference sequence). The CDR3 is 14 amino acids. The CDR3 nucleotides are TGTGCCAGTAGTACCTCAACAGGGGAATATGGCTACACCTTC. It translates to CASSTSTGEYGYTF.

In its sample, this clone was seen once. V gene TRBV30 combines with J gene TRBJ1-3; the D gene is possibly TRBD1 (5 bases). The CDR3 covers 14 residues. Germline values: CDR1 GTSNPN, CDR2 SVGIG (reference sequence). V lost 4 bases and J lost 1, with 11 bases in between. CDR3 residues: CAWTQGASGNTIYF. The DNA of the CDR3 is TGTGCCTGGACGCAGGGTGCATCTGGAAACACCATATATTTT.

This chain joins TRBV27 and TRBJ2-1; D ambiguous. The CDR3 totals 15 residues. V was pared by 2 bases and J by 0 bases, with 8 bases between. Germline lookup yields CDR1 MNHEY and CDR2 SMNVEV (reference sequence). CDR3 in amino acids: CASSLDGSSYNEQFF. The CDR3 coding sequence is TGTGCCAGCAGTTTAGACGGTAGCTCCTACAATGAGCAGTTCTTC.

The chain has TRBV10-3 and TRBJ2-6, with 7 nucleotides matching TRBD1. CDR3 length equals 16 residues. Per germline, CDR1 ENHRY and CDR2 SYGVKD. V lost 6 bases and J lost 2; bases outside the gene matches: 7. This CDR3 is CAIRGQPLPGANVLTF. CDR3 in DNA: TGTGCCATCAGGGGACAGCCTCTTCCTGGGGCCAACGTCCTGACTTTC.

The chain joins TRBV7-9 to TRBJ2-5; 9 nucleotides match TRBD1. The CDR3 length is 14 residues. Trimming at V came to 5 bases and at J to 3 bases, leaving 4 bases not matched to a gene. Germline assignment: CDR1 SEHNR and CDR2 FQNEAQ (reference sequence). In DNA form, the CDR3 reads TGTGCCAGCAGCCGGGGACAGGGTAAAGAGACCCAGTACTTC. This codes for CASSRGQGKETQYF.

The rearrangement links TRBV7-2 to TRBJ2-5; 7 bases are a match to TRBD2. The CDR3 runs 14 residues. The V gene end was trimmed by 5 bases and the J gene end by 5 bases; junction bases not matched to a gene: 8. In germline, CDR1 is SGHTA, CDR2 FQGNSA. The CDR3 protein is CASSPTSYLETQYF. As DNA, the CDR3 is TGTGCCAGCAGCCCGACTAGCTACCTGGAGACCCAGTACTTC.

The genes are TRBV25-1 and TRBJ2-3; D perhaps matches TRBD1 (5 bases). V was pared by 6 bases and J by 5 bases, with 15 bases between. The V gene's germline CDR1 is MGHDK and CDR2 SYGVNS. This CDR3 comprises 14 residues. For the CDR3, the DNA is TGTGCCAGCAGCCCCATCGACAGTCAAGATACGCAGTATTTT. Protein product: CASSPIDSQDTQYF.

The J gene is TRBJ2-1, the V gene TRBV7-8; either TRBD1 or TRBD2 may fit D (6 bases each). The V gene's germline CDR1 is SGHVS and CDR2 FQNEAQ. V gave up 6 bases and J gave up 6 bases, with 18 bases separating them. This CDR3 is built from 15 residues. DNA of the CDR3: TGTGCCAGCAGTTTTCAAGGGGGAGGTGGCAATGAGCAGTTCTTC. Amino acid sequence: CASSFQGGGGNEQFF.

This clone was picked up one time. This rearrangement joins TRBV30 to TRBJ1-3; D gene unclear. CDR3 length: 17 residues. Germline V gives CDR1 GTSNPN, CDR2 SVGIG (reference sequence). V gave up 0 bases and J gave up 0 bases, with 15 bases separating them. CDR3 residues: CAWSVKKGPSSGNTIYF. The CDR3 DNA is TGTGCCTGGAGTGTGAAAAAGGGTCCCTCCTCTGGAAACACCATATATTTT.

V and J are TRBV5-1 and TRBJ1-4, with 10 positions matching TRBD1. The CDR3 has 15 residues. CDR1 is SGHRS and CDR2 is YFSETQ in the germline V gene. V lost 5 bases, J lost 2 bases, and 3 bases stayed unmatched. CDR3 DNA: TGCGCCAGCAGGGGACAGGGGCATACTAATGAAAAACTGTTTTTT. As protein: CASRGQGHTNEKLFF.

V gene TRBV19 combines with J gene TRBJ2-1, with D perhaps TRBD2 (6 bases). The CDR3 consists of 16 residues. Germline CDR1 is LNHDA and CDR2 is SQIVND (reference sequence). Trimming pared 1 base from V and 4 bases from J, leaving 14 bases between. As DNA, the CDR3 is TGTGCCAGTAGTATAGCCCGGTATGGGAGGTACAATGAGCAGTTCTTC. It translates to CASSIARYGRYNEQFF.

In DNA form, the CDR3 reads TGCGCCAGCAGTGACACCCCGGGGGGGCCTCCCGAAGCTTTCTTT. It translates to CASSDTPGGPPEAFF. The J gene is TRBJ1-1, the V gene TRBV10-2, with D tentatively TRBD1 (6 bases). Trimming took 3 bases from V and 8 from J, leaving 19 bases between them. Looked up from germline, CDR1 is WSHSY and CDR2 is SAAADI. The length of the CDR3 is 15 residues.

The CDR3 protein is CASSGGRSETQYF. The CDR3 coding sequence is TGTGCCAGCAGTGGGGGACGCTCGGAGACCCAGTACTTC. V usage is TRBV2 and J usage is TRBJ2-5; D possibly uses TRBD1 or TRBD2 (5 bases each). The V end was cut by 4 bases, the J end by 5 bases, with 11 bases between. There are 13 residues in the CDR3. CDR1 SNHLY and CDR2 FYNNEI come from the germline V gene.

Remarks on this clone: At one boundary the junction diverges from the germline segment, which might be a read error. This sequence joins TRBV6-1 and TRBJ1-6, with 9 positions matching TRBD1. Germline V gene lookup returns CDR1 MNHNS and CDR2 SASEGT. The CDR3 is made up of 14 amino acids. CDR3: CASIEQGAYSPLHF. Written as DNA, the CDR3 is TGTGCCAGCATTGAACAGGGGGCCTATTCACCCCTCCACTTT.